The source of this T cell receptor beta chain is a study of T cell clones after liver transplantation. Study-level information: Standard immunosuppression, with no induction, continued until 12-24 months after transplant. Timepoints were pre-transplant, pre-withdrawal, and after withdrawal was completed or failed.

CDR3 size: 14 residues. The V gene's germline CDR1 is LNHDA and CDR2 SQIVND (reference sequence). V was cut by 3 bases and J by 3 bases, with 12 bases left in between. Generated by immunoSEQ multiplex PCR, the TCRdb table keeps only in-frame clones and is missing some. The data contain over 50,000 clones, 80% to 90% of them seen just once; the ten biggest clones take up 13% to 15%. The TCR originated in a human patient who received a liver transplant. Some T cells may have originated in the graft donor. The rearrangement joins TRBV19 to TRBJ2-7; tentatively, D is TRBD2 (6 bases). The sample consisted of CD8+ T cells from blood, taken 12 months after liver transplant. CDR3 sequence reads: CASSMAGLLYEQYF. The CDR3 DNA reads TGTGCCAGTAGTATGGCGGGACTCCTCTACGAGCAGTACTTC. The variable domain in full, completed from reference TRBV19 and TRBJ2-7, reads DGGITQSPKYLFRKEGQNVTLSCEQNLNHDAMYWYRQDPGQGLRLIYYSQIVNDFQKGDIAEGYSVSREKKESFPLTVTSAQKNPTAFYLCASSMAGLLYEQYFGPGTRLTVT.